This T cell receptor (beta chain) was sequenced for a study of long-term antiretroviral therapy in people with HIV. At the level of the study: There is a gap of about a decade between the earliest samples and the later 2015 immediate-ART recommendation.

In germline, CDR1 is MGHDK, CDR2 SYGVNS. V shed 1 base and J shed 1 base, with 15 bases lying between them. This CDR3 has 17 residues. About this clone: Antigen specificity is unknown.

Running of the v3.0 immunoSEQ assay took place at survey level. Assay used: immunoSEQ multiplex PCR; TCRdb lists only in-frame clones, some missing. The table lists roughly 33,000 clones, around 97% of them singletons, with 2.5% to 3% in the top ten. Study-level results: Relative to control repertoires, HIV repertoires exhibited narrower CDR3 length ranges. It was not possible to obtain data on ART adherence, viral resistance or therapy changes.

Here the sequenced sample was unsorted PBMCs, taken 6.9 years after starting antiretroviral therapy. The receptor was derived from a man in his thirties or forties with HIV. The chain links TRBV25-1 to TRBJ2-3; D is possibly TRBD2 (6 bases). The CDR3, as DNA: TGTGCCAGCAGTGAATTTCCGGGACTGGGGGGCACAGATACGCAGTATTTT. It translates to CASSEFPGLGGTDTQYF.